These T cell receptor beta chains were read from a single sample in a study of beta chain features in type 1 diabetes. Clones were read by immunoSEQ multiplex PCR, and TCRdb kept only the in-frame ones, dropping some. The sample has 550,000 to 850,000 clones; about an eighth are singletons. The sequenced sample consisted of naive CD4+ T cells from blood. The receptors here all came from a man between 18 and 29 years old with type 1 diabetes. Both conserved end residues are part of each CDR3.

CDR3 protein: CASSLAGQGGPQYF
V gene: TRBV5-6
J gene: TRBJ2-7

CDR3 protein: CASSQAAASYEQYF
V gene: TRBV14
J gene: TRBJ2-7

CDR3 protein: CSVVVTVDTQYF
V gene: TRBV29-1
J gene: TRBJ2-3

CDR3 protein: CASSEYFNQPQHF
V gene: TRBV6-1
J gene: TRBJ1-5

CDR3 protein: CAWVRNTEAFF
V gene: TRBV30
J gene: TRBJ1-1

CDR3 protein: CASGLQRGGSDEQFF
V gene: TRBV28
J gene: TRBJ2-1

CDR3 protein: CSDGYEQFF
V gene: TRBV20-1
J gene: TRBJ2-1

CDR3 protein: CASSSASGTHGNTIYF
V gene: TRBV28
J gene: TRBJ1-3

CDR3 protein: CASRLQDTQYF
V gene: TRBV5-4
J gene: TRBJ2-3

CDR3 protein: CASSLYTEAFF
V gene: TRBV28
J gene: TRBJ1-1

CDR3 protein: CASSQGRAGELFF
V gene: TRBV5-6
J gene: TRBJ2-2

CDR3 protein: CASRDSPSYEQYF
V gene: TRBV28
J gene: TRBJ2-7

CDR3 protein: CSVVGLKQETQYF
V gene: TRBV29-1
J gene: TRBJ2-5

CDR3 protein: CAVNPTGTAPYEQYF
V gene: TRBV10-3
J gene: TRBJ2-7

CDR3 protein: CAKRTGGYYGYTF
V gene: TRBV2
J gene: TRBJ1-2

CDR3 protein: CASSPNRDYEQYF
V gene: TRBV18
J gene: TRBJ2-7

CDR3 protein: CASSPLGSEQYF
V gene: TRBV7-9
J gene: TRBJ2-7

CDR3 protein: CAWSVGDGTQYF
V gene: TRBV30
J gene: TRBJ2-3

CDR3 protein: CSVGSSGNTIYF
V gene: TRBV29-1
J gene: TRBJ1-3

CDR3 protein: CSAGERGQAPYEQYF
V gene: TRBV29-1
J gene: TRBJ2-7

CDR3 protein: CASSLGDRVYGYTF
V gene: TRBV7-9
J gene: TRBJ1-2

CDR3 protein: CSATPGSGNTIYF
V gene: TRBV29-1
J gene: TRBJ1-3

CDR3 protein: CASSYGDNTEAFF
V gene: TRBV6-5
J gene: TRBJ1-1

CDR3 protein: CASSDYGIYEQYF
V gene: TRBV2
J gene: TRBJ2-7

CDR3 protein: CASSDQGTTNEKLFF
V gene: TRBV2
J gene: TRBJ1-4

CDR3 protein: CASSPRRESTDTQYF
V gene: TRBV9
J gene: TRBJ2-3

CDR3 protein: CASSYAGRANYGYTF
V gene: TRBV7-9
J gene: TRBJ1-2

CDR3 protein: CASSFRRYNEQFF
V gene: TRBV6-6
J gene: TRBJ2-1

CDR3 protein: CASSEVRSLHF
V gene: TRBV10-2
J gene: TRBJ1-6

CDR3 protein: CSATVGYTF
V gene: TRBV20-1
J gene: TRBJ1-2

CDR3 protein: CASSELGVLYEQYF
V gene: TRBV6-1
J gene: TRBJ2-7

CDR3 protein: CASSVLADNEQFF
V gene: TRBV4-2
J gene: TRBJ2-1

CDR3 protein: CASSEDTEAFF
V gene: TRBV5-1
J gene: TRBJ1-1

CDR3 protein: CAWSRGLAGKETQYF
V gene: TRBV30
J gene: TRBJ2-5

CDR3 protein: CAISGTGEHNEQFF
V gene: TRBV10-3
J gene: TRBJ2-1

CDR3 protein: CASQKGSNQPQHF
V gene: TRBV7-9
J gene: TRBJ1-5